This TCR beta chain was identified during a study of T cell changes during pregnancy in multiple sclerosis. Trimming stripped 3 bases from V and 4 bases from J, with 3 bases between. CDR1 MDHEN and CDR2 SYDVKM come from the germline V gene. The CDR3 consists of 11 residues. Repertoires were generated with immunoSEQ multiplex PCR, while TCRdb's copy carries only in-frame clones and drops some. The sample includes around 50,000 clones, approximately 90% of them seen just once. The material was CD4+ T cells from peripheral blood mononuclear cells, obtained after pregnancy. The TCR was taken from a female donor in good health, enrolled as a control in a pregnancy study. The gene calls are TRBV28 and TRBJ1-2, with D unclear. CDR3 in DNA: TGTGCCAGCAGTTTCATCTATGGCTACACCTTC. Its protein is CASSFIYGYTF.